This TCR beta chain was sequenced in a study of CD8 T cells in ankylosing spondylitis. TCRdb re-called the 5' RACE reads with MiXCR, one entry per CDR3 protein. Here the sample spans 150,000 to 250,000 distinct CDR3 sequences, roughly 12% being singletons. This clonotype was seen a handful of times. The sequence was collected from a male donor with ankylosing spondylitis or in good health (not recorded which). The sample taken for sequencing was blood, either unsorted or a sorted T cell fraction (not recorded which).

The CDR3: CASSLYGAVSNYGYTF. In nucleotides, the CDR3 is TGTGCCAGCAGTTTATATGGGGCAGTTTCAAACTATGGCTACACCTTC. The J gene is TRBJ1-2, the V gene TRBV27; tentative D call: TRBD1 (5 bases). Germline CDR1 reads MNHEY; CDR2 reads SMNVEV (reference sequence). Trimming pared 1 base from V and 2 bases from J, leaving 14 bases between. This CDR3 region has 16 residues.